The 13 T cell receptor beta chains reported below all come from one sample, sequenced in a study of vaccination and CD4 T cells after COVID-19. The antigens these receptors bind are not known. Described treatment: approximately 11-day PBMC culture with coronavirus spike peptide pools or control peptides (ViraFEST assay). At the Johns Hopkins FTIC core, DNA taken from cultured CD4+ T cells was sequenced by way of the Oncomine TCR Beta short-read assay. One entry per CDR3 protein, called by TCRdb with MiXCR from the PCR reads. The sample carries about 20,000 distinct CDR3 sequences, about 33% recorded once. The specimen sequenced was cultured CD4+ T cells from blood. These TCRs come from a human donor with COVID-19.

This chain's CDR3 is CASSLRKAWGKLFF. Written as DNA, the CDR3 is TGTGCCAGCAGTTTAAGGAAGGCCTGGGGTAAACTGTTTTTT. The V gene is TRBV28, the J gene TRBJ1-4; the D is unclear. This CDR3 region has 14 residues. Trimming pared 2 bases from V and 11 bases from J, leaving 15 bases between. Per the germline V gene, CDR1 is MDHEN and CDR2 is SYDVKM.

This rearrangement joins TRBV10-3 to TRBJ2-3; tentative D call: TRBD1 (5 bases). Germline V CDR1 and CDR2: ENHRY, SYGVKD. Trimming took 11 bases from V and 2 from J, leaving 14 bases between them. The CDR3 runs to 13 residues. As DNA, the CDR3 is TGTGCCTTCGGCCAGGGTCTCACAGATACGCAGTATTTT. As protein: CAFGQGLTDTQYF.

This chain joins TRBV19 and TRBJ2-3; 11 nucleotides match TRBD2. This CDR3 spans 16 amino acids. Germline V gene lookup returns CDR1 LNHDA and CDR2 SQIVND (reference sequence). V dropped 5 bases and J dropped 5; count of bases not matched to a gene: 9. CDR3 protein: CASSSPGTSGRDTQYF. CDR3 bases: TGTGCCAGTAGTTCCCCCGGGACTAGCGGAAGAGATACGCAGTATTTT.

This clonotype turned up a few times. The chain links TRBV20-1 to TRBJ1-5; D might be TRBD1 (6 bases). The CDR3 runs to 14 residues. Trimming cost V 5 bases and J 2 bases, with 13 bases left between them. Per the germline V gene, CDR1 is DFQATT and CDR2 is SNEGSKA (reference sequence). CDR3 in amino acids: CSAGSNRGNQPQHF. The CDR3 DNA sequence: TGCAGTGCTGGAAGTAACAGGGGCAATCAGCCCCAGCATTTT.

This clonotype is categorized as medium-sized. CDR3: CASTPPGFEPQHF. DNA for the CDR3: TGTGCCAGCACCCCGCCAGGGTTTGAGCCCCAGCATTTT. The chain couples TRBV6-2 or TRBV6-3 to TRBJ1-5, with D perhaps matching TRBD1 (5 bases). There are 13 residues in the CDR3. Trimming removed 7 bases from V and 8 bases from J, with 15 bases in between. Germline V CDR1 and CDR2: MNHEY, SVGEGT.

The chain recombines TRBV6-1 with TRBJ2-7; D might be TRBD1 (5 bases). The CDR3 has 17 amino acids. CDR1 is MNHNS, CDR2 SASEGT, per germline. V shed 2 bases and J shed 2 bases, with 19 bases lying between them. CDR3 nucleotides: TGTGCCAGCAGTGAAATAGCTTCCAGGGTCTTCCCCTACGAGCAGTACTTC. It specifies CASSEIASRVFPYEQYF.

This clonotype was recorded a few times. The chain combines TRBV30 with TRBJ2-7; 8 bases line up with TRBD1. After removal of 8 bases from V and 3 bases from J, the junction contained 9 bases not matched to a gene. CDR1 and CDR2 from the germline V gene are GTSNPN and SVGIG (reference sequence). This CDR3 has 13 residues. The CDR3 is CATRTGIYYEQYF. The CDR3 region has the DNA TGTGCCACCAGGACAGGGATATACTACGAGCAGTACTTC.

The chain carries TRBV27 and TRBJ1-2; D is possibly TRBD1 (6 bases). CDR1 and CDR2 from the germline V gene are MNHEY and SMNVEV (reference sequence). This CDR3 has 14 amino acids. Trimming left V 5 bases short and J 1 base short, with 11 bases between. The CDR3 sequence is CASSLDRRNYGYTF. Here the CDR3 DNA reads TGTGCCAGCAGTCTGGACAGACGTAACTATGGCTACACCTTC.

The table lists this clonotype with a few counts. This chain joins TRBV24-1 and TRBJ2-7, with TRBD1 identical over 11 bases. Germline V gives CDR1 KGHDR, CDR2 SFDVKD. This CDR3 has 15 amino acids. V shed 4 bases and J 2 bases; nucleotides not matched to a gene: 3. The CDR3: CATSEPGQGAYEQYF. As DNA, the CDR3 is TGTGCCACCAGTGAACCGGGACAGGGGGCCTACGAGCAGTACTTC.

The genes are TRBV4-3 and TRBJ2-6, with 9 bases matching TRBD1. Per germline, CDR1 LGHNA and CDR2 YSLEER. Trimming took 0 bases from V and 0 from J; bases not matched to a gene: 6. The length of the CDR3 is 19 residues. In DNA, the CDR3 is TGCGCCAGCAGCCAAGATCATGGGACAGGGAACTCTGGGGCCAACGTCCTGACTTTC. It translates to CASSQDHGTGNSGANVLTF.

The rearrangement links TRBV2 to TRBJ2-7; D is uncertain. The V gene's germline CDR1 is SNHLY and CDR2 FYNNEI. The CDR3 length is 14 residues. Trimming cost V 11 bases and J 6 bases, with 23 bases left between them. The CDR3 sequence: CAGLRAVGLSEQYF. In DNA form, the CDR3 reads TGTGCCGGCTTAAGGGCCGTAGGGTTAAGCGAGCAGTACTTC.

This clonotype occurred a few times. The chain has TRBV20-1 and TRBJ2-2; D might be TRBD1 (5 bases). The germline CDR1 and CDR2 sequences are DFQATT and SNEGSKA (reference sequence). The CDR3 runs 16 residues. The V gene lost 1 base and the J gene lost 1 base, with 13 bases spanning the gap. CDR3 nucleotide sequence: TGCAGTGCTAGAGGGCAGGGATCCCGGAACACCGGGGAGCTGTTTTTT. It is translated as CSARGQGSRNTGELFF.

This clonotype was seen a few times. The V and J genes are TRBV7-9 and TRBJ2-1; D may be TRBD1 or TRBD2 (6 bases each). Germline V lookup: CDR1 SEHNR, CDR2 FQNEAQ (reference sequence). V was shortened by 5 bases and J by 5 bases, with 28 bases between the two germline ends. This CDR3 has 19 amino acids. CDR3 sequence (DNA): TGTGCCAGCAGCCTACGACCTCGGGGGCCTAGCTCATTCCACAATGAGCAGTTCTTC. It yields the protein CASSLRPRGPSSFHNEQFF.